A selection of T cell receptor beta chains follows, all from one sample in a study of blood T cell repertoires in COVID-19. Some clones are missing from TCRdb's copy, which holds only in-frame ones; the method was immunoSEQ multiplex PCR. Of roughly 87,000 clones listed, approximately 85% were seen once; the top ten hold just over 3%. The sequenced material came from peripheral blood. The receptors here all came from an elderly woman with COVID-19, enrolled during active disease. Both conserved end residues are part of each CDR3. A D gene is named only where the DNA matches it firmly. Rows give clone size only sometimes, using once, few, many, or a class for an expanded clone.

D gene | clone size | J gene | V gene | CDR3 DNA | CDR3 protein
TRBD1 | . | TRBJ2-2 | TRBV7-6 | TGTGCCAGCAGCTTAGGAACAGGGGCGAACACCGGGGAGCTGTTTTTT | CASSLGTGANTGELFF
. | . | TRBJ1-1 | TRBV7-3 | TGTGCCAGCAGCGATCAGCGGAACACTGAAGCTTTCTTT | CASSDQRNTEAFF
. | . | TRBJ2-3 | TRBV7-9 | TGTGCCAGCAACAATCGAAAGGGGTACACAGATACGCAGTATTTT | CASNNRKGYTDTQYF
. | . | TRBJ1-1 | TRBV7-9 | TGTGCCAGCAGCCCTGGACAGATGAACACTGAAGCTTTCTTT | CASSPGQMNTEAFF
. | few | TRBJ2-5 | TRBV6-5 | TGTGCCAGCAGTCCTGCAGGGATTTGGGAGACCCAGTACTTC | CASSPAGIWETQYF
TRBD1 | . | TRBJ2-4 | TRBV30 | TGTGCCTGGAGTGGGGGGACAGGGGGCTGGTCAGAGGACAGGCCTTCGTACTTC | CAWSGGTGGWSEDRPSYF
TRBD1 | . | TRBJ2-7 | TRBV2 | TGTGCCAGCAGTGAACATCGGACAGGCTACGAGCAGTACTTC | CASSEHRTGYEQYF
TRBD1 | . | TRBJ2-3 | TRBV4-2 | TGTGCCAGCAGCGCGGGACAGGGGGGTAGCACAGATACGCAGTATTTT | CASSAGQGGSTDTQYF
TRBD1 | . | TRBJ2-7 | TRBV5-1 | TGCGCCAGCAGCCTACAGGGGTCCTACGAGCAGTACTTC | CASSLQGSYEQYF
TRBD2 | . | TRBJ2-1 | TRBV18 | TGTGCCAGCTCACCACCGGGACTAGCGGGACCCCGCTACAATGAGCAGTTCTTC | CASSPPGLAGPRYNEQFF
. | . | TRBJ2-3 | TRBV7-5 | TGTGTCAGAAGCTTAGTTCTCGGGGGAATGGAGGCGGCTCCGCAGTATTTT | CVRSLVLGGMEAAPQYF
TRBD2 | . | TRBJ2-1 | TRBV29-1 | TGCAGCGTTGAAGGGATTAGCGGGAGGGGATACAATGAGCAGTTCTTC | CSVEGISGRGYNEQFF
TRBD1 | . | TRBJ1-4 | TRBV3-1/TRBV3-2 | TGTGCCAGCAGCCCTCGACAGGGTAATGAAAAACTGTTTTTT | CASSPRQGNEKLFF
. | . | TRBJ2-7 | TRBV29-1 | TGCAGCGTTGAACAGACCTACGAGCAGTACTTC | CSVEQTYEQYF
. | . | TRBJ1-2 | TRBV20-1 | TGCAGTGCTAGTCCAATCGCGGGGGGGGGCCCCTATGGCTACACCTTC | CSASPIAGGGPYGYTF
TRBD1 | . | TRBJ2-5 | TRBV5-1 | TGCGCCAGCAGCCTACTCCTGACAGGGGGCCAAGAGACCCAGTACTTC | CASSLLLTGGQETQYF
. | few | TRBJ2-7 | TRBV3-1/TRBV3-2 | TGTGCCAGCGTCCGCGGGGCAGGGGGGTTCTACGAGCAGTACTTC | CASVRGAGGFYEQYF
. | once | TRBJ1-4 | TRBV19 | TGTGCCTCGACTCGGGACTTTAATGAAAAACTGTTTTTT | CASTRDFNEKLFF
. | . | TRBJ1-1 | TRBV30 | TGTGGTAGTGGTGGTGGAGAGGGCGGGCAAAACACTGAAGCTTTCTTT | CGSGGGEGGQNTEAFF
TRBD1 | . | TRBJ1-4 | TRBV18 | TGTGCCAGCTCACCATTTGGGACAGAATTTGAAAAACTGTTTTTT | CASSPFGTEFEKLFF
TRBD1 | . | TRBJ2-6 | TRBV5-1 | TGCGCCAGCAGCTTTACAGGGGTTGAACTCTCTGGGGCCAACGTCCTGACTTTC | CASSFTGVELSGANVLTF
. | . | TRBJ2-5 | TRBV3-1/TRBV3-2 | TGTGCCAGCACCCAAAAGGGGGGGGAGACCCAGTACTTC | CASTQKGGETQYF